Listed below are T cell receptor beta chains from one sample, sequenced in a study of blood T cell repertoires in COVID-19. The method was immunoSEQ multiplex PCR; TCRdb's version includes in-frame clones alone and lacks a portion of them. In the table there are about 190,000 clones, approximately 88% of which are singletons. Source material: peripheral blood. The receptors were sampled from a man aged 35-49 years with acute or convalescent COVID-19. The CDR3 runs from the conserved cysteine through the conserved F or W. Fields, in order: V gene, J gene, D gene, CDR3 length, CDR3 DNA, CDR3 protein. The D gene is left open where the match is weak.

V gene: TRBV3-1/TRBV3-2
J gene: TRBJ2-3
D gene: TRBD2
CDR3 length: 13
CDR3 DNA: TGTGCCAGCTCCGGGACTAAGCCAGATACGCAGTATTTT
CDR3 protein: CASSGTKPDTQYF

V gene: TRBV27
J gene: TRBJ2-7
D gene: TRBD1
CDR3 length: 17
CDR3 DNA: TGTGCCAGCAGTTCGTTGATGACAGGGGGTAGAACCTACGAGCAGTACTTC
CDR3 protein: CASSSLMTGGRTYEQYF

V gene: TRBV7-2
J gene: TRBJ1-1
D gene: TRBD1
CDR3 length: 16
CDR3 DNA: TGTGCCAGCAGCCTCCAGACAGGGAGGACGAGCACTGAAGCTTTCTTT
CDR3 protein: CASSLQTGRTSTEAFF

V gene: TRBV10-3
J gene: TRBJ2-5
D gene: TRBD1
CDR3 length: 15
CDR3 DNA: TGTGCCTCCGATTCACGGGCAGGGGGCCAAGAGACCCAGTACTTC
CDR3 protein: CASDSRAGGQETQYF

V gene: TRBV7-2
J gene: TRBJ2-5
D gene: .
CDR3 length: 12
CDR3 DNA: TGTGCCAGCAGCTTTCCCTCTGAGACCCAGTACTTC
CDR3 protein: CASSFPSETQYF

V gene: TRBV18
J gene: TRBJ2-7
D gene: TRBD1
CDR3 length: 15
CDR3 DNA: TGTGCCAGCTCACTGGGCGACAGGGCACCTGGCGAGCAGTACTTC
CDR3 protein: CASSLGDRAPGEQYF

V gene: TRBV27
J gene: TRBJ1-1
D gene: TRBD1
CDR3 length: 16
CDR3 DNA: TGTGCCAGCAGTTCCTTATACAGGGGGAGGAACACTGAAGCTTTCTTT
CDR3 protein: CASSSLYRGRNTEAFF

V gene: TRBV6-5
J gene: TRBJ1-1
D gene: .
CDR3 length: 15
CDR3 DNA: TGTGCCAGCATAGGGAGAGCAGGCCGGAAAGGTGAAGCTTTCTTT
CDR3 protein: CASIGRAGRKGEAFF

V gene: TRBV4-1
J gene: TRBJ2-1
D gene: .
CDR3 length: 15
CDR3 DNA: TGCGCCAGCAGCCAAATGGGGGGGCCTTACAATGAGCAGTTCTTC
CDR3 protein: CASSQMGGPYNEQFF

V gene: TRBV18
J gene: TRBJ2-1
D gene: TRBD2
CDR3 length: 15
CDR3 DNA: TGTGCCAGCTCACCCCCCCCGGGAGGATACAATGAGCAGTTCTTC
CDR3 protein: CASSPPPGGYNEQFF

V gene: TRBV6-5
J gene: TRBJ2-7
D gene: TRBD1
CDR3 length: 14
CDR3 DNA: TGTGCCAGCATCACTAACAGGGGCGCCTACGAGCAGTACTTC
CDR3 protein: CASITNRGAYEQYF

V gene: TRBV19
J gene: TRBJ2-7
D gene: .
CDR3 length: 15
CDR3 DNA: TGTGCCAGTAGTATTGTTGTGACAGCCTCCTACGAGCAGTACTTC
CDR3 protein: CASSIVVTASYEQYF

V gene: TRBV11-2
J gene: TRBJ2-4
D gene: .
CDR3 length: 15
CDR3 DNA: TGTGCCAGCAGCTTAGCCAGGGCGCCACAAAACATTCAGTACTTC
CDR3 protein: CASSLARAPQNIQYF

V gene: TRBV5-6
J gene: TRBJ1-2
D gene: .
CDR3 length: 16
CDR3 DNA: TGTGCCAGCAGCTTGGGTCTGGCGGGGAGAATACATGGCTACACCTTC
CDR3 protein: CASSLGLAGRIHGYTF

V gene: TRBV7-2
J gene: TRBJ1-2
D gene: TRBD1
CDR3 length: 15
CDR3 DNA: TGTGCCAGCAGCTTAGCGGGACAGGGTAACTATGGCTACACCTTC
CDR3 protein: CASSLAGQGNYGYTF